This T cell receptor beta chain came from a study of cytomegalovirus exposure and HLA in healthy donors. Study overall: Of the donors genotyped, about 410 in all, about 81% fell in the Caucasian-associated ancestry cluster.

This clone was found a few times. Its antigen is as yet unknown. CDR1 and CDR2 from the germline V gene are SGHRS and YFSETQ. Trimming cost V 1 base and J 2 bases, with 7 bases left between them. This CDR3 has 13 amino acids. General study points: In vitro testing confirmed a few CMV-associated chains as specific for CMV antigens. Researchers reported in a later analysis that common viral pathogens appeared linked to several top clusters.

The PCR had 60 Vbeta and 13 Jbeta primers. Assay used: immunoSEQ multiplex PCR; TCRdb lists only in-frame clones, some missing. Here the sample spans under 200,000 clones, about 76% being singletons. The sequenced sample was PBMCs. The sequence came from a woman aged 18-35 years in good health and CMV-seropositive. The chain combines TRBV5-1 with TRBJ2-7; perhaps TRBD2 as D (5 bases). The CDR3 sequence: CASSLPGTYEQYF. In DNA, the CDR3 is TGCGCCAGCAGCTTGCCGGGGACCTACGAGCAGTACTTC.